These T cell receptor beta chains were read from a single sample in a study of response to subunit inactivated influenza vaccine. Via MiXCR, TCRdb re-called the RT-PCR reads, giving one row per CDR3 protein. The profile shows about 480,000 distinct CDR3 sequences, 10% to 15% of them singletons. The sequenced sample was PBMCs from blood, obtained around seven weeks after vaccination. The origin of the receptors is a man aged 50 to 60 who received an inactivated influenza vaccine. Each CDR3 is given with its conserved first and last residue. Each record gives: V gene, J gene, CDR3 protein.

v_call: TRBV7-8
j_call: TRBJ2-5
cdr3_aa: CASSVSGGRVETQYF

v_call: TRBV10-3
j_call: TRBJ2-5
cdr3_aa: CAITQTLIKGKETQYF

v_call: TRBV4-1
j_call: TRBJ1-5
cdr3_aa: CASSQVQASNQPQHF

v_call: TRBV7-2
j_call: TRBJ1-2
cdr3_aa: CATRETGSSGYTF

v_call: TRBV12-3/TRBV12-4
j_call: TRBJ2-2
cdr3_aa: CASSPPAGELFF

v_call: TRBV18
j_call: TRBJ2-6
cdr3_aa: CASSPVRISGANVLTF

v_call: TRBV27
j_call: TRBJ2-1
cdr3_aa: CASSLLVGRSYNEQFF

v_call: TRBV28
j_call: TRBJ2-7
cdr3_aa: CASSLGQGSGYEQYF

v_call: TRBV2
j_call: TRBJ2-1
cdr3_aa: CACCFRGLPTFSSYNEQFF

v_call: TRBV5-5
j_call: TRBJ2-2
cdr3_aa: CASSFPGGQLGELFF

v_call: TRBV14
j_call: TRBJ2-3
cdr3_aa: CASSQVDLRGPIITQYF

v_call: TRBV20-1
j_call: TRBJ2-5
cdr3_aa: CSARDGKRVGETQYF

v_call: TRBV15
j_call: TRBJ2-5
cdr3_aa: CATRPSAGSQETQYF

v_call: TRBV5-5
j_call: TRBJ2-7
cdr3_aa: CASGIAEAYEQYF

v_call: TRBV4-1
j_call: TRBJ2-3
cdr3_aa: CASSQYAGSSSTDTQYF

v_call: TRBV12-3/TRBV12-4
j_call: TRBJ2-1
cdr3_aa: CASSLSPAGYNEQFF

v_call: TRBV5-1
j_call: TRBJ2-1
cdr3_aa: CASSMDGHSYNEQFF

v_call: TRBV29-1
j_call: TRBJ1-1
cdr3_aa: CSVVTVGNTEAFF

v_call: TRBV24-1
j_call: TRBJ2-1
cdr3_aa: CATSETRRYNEQFF

v_call: TRBV20-1
j_call: TRBJ2-7
cdr3_aa: CSARGGTSGTAGHEQYF

v_call: TRBV12-3/TRBV12-4
j_call: TRBJ1-5
cdr3_aa: CASRTTYISNQPQHF

v_call: TRBV4-3
j_call: TRBJ1-2
cdr3_aa: CASSQDAGQDANYGYTF

v_call: TRBV5-5
j_call: TRBJ1-4
cdr3_aa: CASSLGRGQLTTNEKLFF

v_call: TRBV24-1
j_call: TRBJ2-1
cdr3_aa: CATSDSTYRSSYNEQFF

v_call: TRBV7-2
j_call: TRBJ2-3
cdr3_aa: CASSPMKSTDTQYF

v_call: TRBV4-1
j_call: TRBJ2-7
cdr3_aa: CASSPTVPGTGSSYEQYF

v_call: TRBV6-1
j_call: TRBJ1-2
cdr3_aa: CASSGSGGQGGYTF

v_call: TRBV18
j_call: TRBJ2-3
cdr3_aa: CASSVAKDTQYF

v_call: TRBV7-2
j_call: TRBJ2-7
cdr3_aa: CASSLGQGPTYEQYF